These 32 T cell receptor beta chains came from one sample sequenced in a study of blood T cell repertoires in COVID-19. Sequencing used immunoSEQ multiplex PCR; TCRdb keeps in-frame clones, though not all of them. The table includes over 200,000 clones, approximately 90% detected once. Specimen: peripheral blood. The receptors shown here come from a woman aged 40 to 49 who had recovered from COVID-19.

With regard to this clone: A read error may produce the germline difference seen at one junction end. The V and J genes are TRBV6-2 or TRBV6-3 and TRBJ1-2; 9 nucleotides line up with TRBD1. The CDR3 length is 13 residues. Germline values: CDR1 MNHEY, CDR2 SVGEGT. This chain's CDR3 is CASSYGQGRSGPF. The CDR3 DNA follows: TGTGCCAGCAGTTACGGACAGGGGCGCAGCGGGCCCTTC.

The chain is built from TRBV5-6 and TRBJ1-2, with D maybe TRBD1 (5 bases). Trimming cost V 2 bases and J 1 base, with 12 bases left between them. This CDR3 is built from 15 residues. CDR1 SGHDT and CDR2 YYEEEE come from the germline V gene. The DNA for the CDR3 is TGTGCCAGCAGCTTTGGTAGGGGAAGTAACTATGGCTACACCTTC. The encoded protein is CASSFGRGSNYGYTF.

The V gene is TRBV2, the J gene TRBJ1-1; 8 bases are a match to TRBD1. Looked up from germline, CDR1 is SNHLY and CDR2 is FYNNEI. The CDR3 is 14 residues long. With 6 bases clipped from V and 0 bases from J, the junction kept 3 bases outside the gene matches. The CDR3 nucleotides read TGTGCCAGCAGCGGACAGGGCCTGAACACTGAAGCTTTCTTT. Protein: CASSGQGLNTEAFF.

This clone has at least ten counts. V gene TRBV19 combines with J gene TRBJ1-6; D remains unclear. CDR3 size: 12 residues. CDR1 and CDR2 (germline): LNHDA, SQIVND (reference sequence). Trimming took 3 bases from V and 8 from J, leaving 5 bases between them. The CDR3 protein is CASSITDSPLHF. The CDR3 DNA follows: TGTGCCAGTAGTATCACGGATTCACCCCTCCACTTT.

The chain recombines TRBV6-4 with TRBJ2-1; 13 bases agree with TRBD2. Germline CDR1 reads MRHNA; CDR2 reads SNTAGT. V was pared by 6 bases and J by 10 bases, with 21 bases of the junction left unmatched. The CDR3 is made up of 19 amino acids. The CDR3 DNA reads as TGTGCCAGCAGCGGCCCCATCCCGGGACTAGCGGGAAGGGGGATCGAGCAGTTCTTC. Translated: CASSGPIPGLAGRGIEQFF.

The V and J genes are TRBV29-1 and TRBJ2-2; 7 nucleotides line up with TRBD2. Germline assignment: CDR1 SQVTM and CDR2 ANQGSEA. After removal of 4 bases from V and 1 base from J, the junction contained 3 bases not matched to a gene. CDR3 length: 14 residues. The DNA for the CDR3 is TGCAGCGTTGTGGGGGAGGGGAACACCGGGGAGCTGTTTTTT. Its protein product is CSVVGEGNTGELFF.

The V and J genes are TRBV5-5 and TRBJ1-4; 7 bases match TRBD1. This CDR3 contains 16 residues. V dropped 0 bases and J dropped 3; count of bases not matched to a gene: 5. CDR1 and CDR2 (germline): SGHKS, YYEKEE (reference sequence). DNA of the CDR3: TGTGCCAGCAGCTTGGGAGGGGGACAGCCTAATGAAAAACTGTTTTTT. Residues: CASSLGGGQPNEKLFF.

The chain has TRBV4-3 and TRBJ2-3; D is perhaps TRBD2 (6 bases). This CDR3 spans 17 amino acids. Germline CDR1 LGHNA, CDR2 YSLEER. Deletions cut 1 base from V and 6 bases from J, with 20 bases between. In DNA, the CDR3 is TGCGCCAGCAGCCAAGGCGTGGGTCGGTTGGCGGGGGATACGCAGTATTTT. Protein: CASSQGVGRLAGDTQYF.

This rearrangement joins TRBV24-1 to TRBJ1-1, with TRBD1 matching over 9 bases. Germline values: CDR1 KGHDR, CDR2 SFDVKD. V lost 3 bases, J lost 0 bases, and 4 bases stayed unmatched. This CDR3 contains 16 residues. This CDR3 is CATSDTGTGMNTEAFF. The CDR3 coding sequence is TGTGCCACCAGTGATACGGGGACAGGGATGAACACTGAAGCTTTCTTT.

This clone is a singleton in its sample. The chain has TRBV10-3 and TRBJ1-1; 9 bases map to TRBD1. This CDR3 has 16 amino acids. With 7 bases clipped from V and 1 base from J, the junction kept 10 bases outside the gene matches. Germline CDR1 reads ENHRY; CDR2 reads SYGVKD. The CDR3: CAIKRGTGQENTEAFF. The CDR3 DNA reads as TGTGCCATCAAGAGGGGGACAGGGCAGGAGAACACTGAAGCTTTCTTT.

The chain employs TRBV4-3 and TRBJ2-1, with D possibly matching TRBD1 (6 bases). V lost 0 bases to trimming and J lost 6 bases, with 12 bases between them. The CDR3 consists of 15 residues. The germline V gene encodes CDR1 LGHNA and CDR2 YSLEER. Here the CDR3 DNA reads TGCGCCAGCAGCCAAGACCCGGACAGCCGCAATGAGCAGTTCTTC. It encodes CASSQDPDSRNEQFF.

The chain combines TRBV6-1 with TRBJ1-2; no clear D. Germline V gene sequence: CDR1 MNHNS, CDR2 SASEGT. The CDR3 consists of 13 residues. V lost 3 bases to trimming and J lost 1 base, with 6 bases between them. For the CDR3, the DNA is TGTGCCAGCAGTGAGCAGATTAACTATGGCTACACCTTC. As protein: CASSEQINYGYTF.

This rearrangement joins TRBV6-5 to TRBJ1-1, with D uncertain. V lost 0 bases and J lost 8, with 10 bases in between. The germline CDR1 and CDR2 sequences are MNHEY and SVGAGI. The CDR3 sequence is 13 residues long. This CDR3 reads CASSYSLISEAFF. CDR3 sequence (DNA): TGTGCCAGCAGTTACTCGCTAATCTCAGAAGCTTTCTTT.

The J gene is TRBJ2-5, the V gene TRBV4-3, with TRBD2 as a possible D gene (5 bases). The V and J ends lost 4 bases and 0 bases respectively, with 15 bases between them. CDR3 length: 16 amino acids. Per germline, CDR1 LGHNA and CDR2 YSLEER. Here the CDR3 reads CASSPRAGANQETQYF. The DNA for the CDR3 is TGCGCCAGCAGCCCAAGGGCGGGCGCGAACCAAGAGACCCAGTACTTC.

The gene calls are TRBV29-1 and TRBJ1-2; D call uncertain. CDR1 and CDR2 (germline): SQVTM, ANQGSEA. Between the trimmed V and J ends, which lost 6 bases and 0 bases, there was a span of 8 bases. This CDR3 contains 12 residues. The CDR3 loop reads CSVESANYGYTF. The CDR3 DNA is TGCAGCGTAGAGAGTGCTAACTATGGCTACACCTTC.

The chain recombines TRBV5-6 with TRBJ1-4; 8 positions match TRBD1. V trimming: 4 bases; J trimming: 3 bases; junction bases outside the gene matches: 11. CDR1 SGHDT and CDR2 YYEEEE come from the germline V gene. This CDR3 is 17 amino acids long. The chain's CDR3 is CASSPTGGFGANEKLFF. CDR3 nucleotides: TGTGCCAGCAGCCCCACAGGGGGGTTTGGGGCTAATGAAAAACTGTTTTTT.

The V call is TRBV12-3 or TRBV12-4, the J call TRBJ2-5; no firm D call. The CDR3 totals 13 residues. Trimming removed 7 bases from V and 5 bases from J, with 14 bases in between. CDR3 sequence: CASTPGLVETQYF. The CDR3 region has the DNA TGTGCCAGCACACCCGGGTTGGTGGAGACCCAGTACTTC.

The chain is built from TRBV19 and TRBJ1-1, with D perhaps matching TRBD1 (6 bases). CDR1 is LNHDA and CDR2 is SQIVND in the germline V gene (reference sequence). Trimming stripped 4 bases from V and 1 base from J, with 13 bases between. This CDR3 has 15 residues. The DNA for the CDR3 is TGTGCCAGTAGTACCCGACAGGTGCCGAACACTGAAGCTTTCTTT. Residues: CASSTRQVPNTEAFF.

Concerning this clone itself: The identical CDR3 is also encoded by other nucleotide sequences in the sample. The chain joins TRBV30 to TRBJ2-3; TRBD2 is a possible D gene (6 bases). Germline V gives CDR1 GTSNPN, CDR2 SVGIG (reference sequence). The CDR3 consists of 14 residues. Trimming stripped 0 bases from V and 0 bases from J, with 7 bases between. CDR3 nucleotide sequence: TGTGCCTGGAGTGTGGGGGGAAGCACAGATACGCAGTATTTT. Translation: CAWSVGGSTDTQYF. The complete variable domain, with remaining parts taken from reference TRBV30 and TRBJ2-3, reads SQTIHQWPATLVQPVGSPLSLECTVEGTSNPNLYWYRQAAGRGLQLLFYSVGIGQISSEVPQNLSASRPQDRQFILSSKKLLLSDSGFYLCAWSVGGSTDTQYFGPGTRLTVL.

The genes are TRBV5-4 and TRBJ1-2; D gene ambiguous. Between the trimmed V and J ends, which lost 0 bases and 4 bases, there was a span of 7 bases. Germline V gene sequence: CDR1 SGHNT, CDR2 YYREEE (reference sequence). The CDR3 spans 13 residues. The chain's CDR3 is CASSLAAGYGYTF. The CDR3 region has the DNA TGTGCCAGCAGCTTGGCCGCCGGCTATGGCTACACCTTC.

This sequence joins TRBV19 and TRBJ1-4, with 9 bases aligning to TRBD1. Germline trimming cut 5 bases from V and 8 bases from J; bases unmatched to any gene: 3. This CDR3 contains 13 residues. Per germline, CDR1 LNHDA and CDR2 SQIVND (reference sequence). The CDR3 here is CASSPDRGEKLFF. For the CDR3, the DNA is TGTGCCAGTAGTCCCGACAGGGGGGAAAAACTGTTTTTT.

In this sample, this clone turned up once. V usage is TRBV19 and J usage is TRBJ2-2; a possible D gene is TRBD2 (5 bases). There are 14 residues in the CDR3. V was trimmed by 4 bases and J by 6 bases, leaving 12 bases between them. Germline CDR1 is LNHDA and CDR2 is SQIVND (reference sequence). The CDR3 DNA reads TGTGCCAGTAGTAGCGTGCGGGCCGCCGGGGAGCTGTTTTTT. Translated, it gives CASSSVRAAGELFF.

A word on this clone: As the CDR3 is not closed by the conserved phenylalanine or tryptophan, this likely results from a read error. It is unclear where the CDR3 begins or ends on the DNA, so no DNA is shown, and the CDR3 is as TCRdb lists it. The chain links TRBV29-1 to TRBJ1-3. Both ends counted, the CDR3 spans 8 residues. Germline CDR1 is SQVTM and CDR2 is ANQGSEA. The CDR3 reads CSVERPRD.

This clone was picked up a small number of times. The V call is TRBV6-6, the J call TRBJ2-7, with a weak D call TRBD2 (8 bases). Per germline, CDR1 MNHNY and CDR2 SVGAGI (reference sequence). Trimming took off 5 bases at V and 4 bases at J, with 15 bases between the two ends. This CDR3 region has 14 residues. The CDR3 DNA sequence: TGTGCCAGCAGTCCCGGGGGGGGACAGTACGAGCAGTACGTC. Translated, it gives CASSPGGGQYEQYV.

This rearrangement joins TRBV6-2 or TRBV6-3 to TRBJ2-7; D is undetermined. V was shortened by 4 bases and J by 0 bases, with 13 bases between the two germline ends. In germline, CDR1 is MNHEY, CDR2 SVGEGT. The CDR3 contains 15 residues. The CDR3 region has the DNA TGTGCCAGCAGTTTATCCGTGGAGCCCTCCTACGAGCAGTACGTC. This codes for CASSLSVEPSYEQYV.

The V gene is TRBV9, the J gene TRBJ1-2; 9 bases match TRBD1. Unmatched junction bases numbered 10, after V lost 6 bases and J lost 7 bases. From germline, CDR1 is SGDLS and CDR2 YYNGEE. This CDR3 contains 14 residues. The CDR3 loop is CASTLTGGAGGYTF. CDR3 nucleotide sequence: TGTGCCAGCACCCTAACAGGGGGCGCGGGTGGCTACACCTTC.

This clone was seen a single time. The chain employs TRBV27 and TRBJ1-1; D is uncertain. CDR1 MNHEY and CDR2 SMNVEV come from the germline V gene (reference sequence). Trimming removed 0 bases from V and 0 bases from J, with 11 bases in between. CDR3 length equals 16 residues. CDR3 amino acids: CASSLSAAAMNTEAFF. In DNA, the CDR3 is TGTGCCAGCAGTTTATCGGCGGCAGCCATGAACACTGAAGCTTTCTTT.

Remarks on this clone: Other DNA variants within this sample encode the same CDR3. The V and J genes are TRBV7-2 and TRBJ1-4, with 7 positions matching TRBD1. Germline V lookup: CDR1 SGHTA, CDR2 FQGNSA. The CDR3 is 15 amino acids. V was pared by 1 base and J by 7 bases, with 6 bases of the junction left unmatched. The CDR3 is CASSLGGQGGEKLFF. The CDR3 DNA reads TGTGCCAGCAGCTTAGGGGGTCAGGGGGGTGAAAAACTGTTTTTT.

The rearrangement links TRBV9 to TRBJ2-3; 11 bases agree with TRBD2. CDR1 is SGDLS, CDR2 YYNGEE, per germline. The CDR3 loop spans 16 amino acids. V shed 3 bases and J 0 bases; nucleotides not matched to a gene: 3. CDR3 in amino acids: CASSALAGGSTDTQYF. As DNA, the CDR3 is TGTGCCAGCAGCGCCCTAGCGGGGGGAAGCACAGATACGCAGTATTTT. The full variable domain, rest sourced from reference TRBV9 and TRBJ2-3, is DSGVTQTPKHLITATGQRVTLRCSPRSGDLSVYWYQQSLDQGLQFLIQYYNGEERAKGNILERFSAQQFPDLHSELNLSSLELGDSALYFCASSALAGGSTDTQYFGPGTRLTVL.

The rearrangement links TRBV21-1 to TRBJ2-7; the D call in the table, TRBD2, was not verified against the DNA. TRBV21-1 represents a pseudogene. The CDR3 runs to 13 residues. The CDR3 here is CASTSIGRDEQYV. CDR3 nucleotide sequence: TGTGCCAGCACCTCCATCGGGAGGGACGAGCAGTACGTC.

To note about this clone: The sample has other DNA sequences that encode this CDR3 too. The V call is TRBV18, the J call TRBJ2-7, with D possibly matching TRBD2 (5 bases). V lost 2 bases and J 4 bases, leaving 9 bases between the germline ends. This CDR3 comprises 13 residues. Germline values: CDR1 KGHSH, CDR2 LQKENI. The CDR3 sequence: CASSPASSYEQYF. CDR3 in DNA: TGTGCCAGCTCACCAGCTAGCAGTTACGAGCAGTACTTC.

CDR3 nucleotides: TGTGCCAGCAGCCCCGGGGGTCCTTTCTTT. Protein product: CASSPGGPFF. The chain is built from TRBV7-8 and TRBJ1-1; a possible D gene is TRBD1 (5 bases). Germline lookup yields CDR1 SGHVS and CDR2 FQNEAQ. There are 10 residues in the CDR3. Deletions cut 5 bases from V and 12 bases from J, with 10 bases between.